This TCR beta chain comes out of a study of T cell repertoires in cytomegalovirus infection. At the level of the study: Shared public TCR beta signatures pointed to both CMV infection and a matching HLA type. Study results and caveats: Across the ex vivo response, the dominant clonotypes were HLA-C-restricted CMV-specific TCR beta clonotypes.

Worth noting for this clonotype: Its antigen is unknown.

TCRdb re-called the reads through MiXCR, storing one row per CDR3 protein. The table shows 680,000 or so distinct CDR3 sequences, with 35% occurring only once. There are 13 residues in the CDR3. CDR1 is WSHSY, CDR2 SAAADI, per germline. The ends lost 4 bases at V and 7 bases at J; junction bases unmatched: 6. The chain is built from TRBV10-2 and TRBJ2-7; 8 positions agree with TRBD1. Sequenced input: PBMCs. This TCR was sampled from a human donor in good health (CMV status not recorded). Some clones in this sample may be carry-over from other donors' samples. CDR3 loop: CASSAQGGQEQYF. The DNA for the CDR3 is TGCGCCAGCAGTGCACAGGGGGGACAGGAGCAGTACTTC.